This T cell receptor beta chain derives from a study of blood T cell repertoires in COVID-19. TCRdb's copy holds only in-frame clones and misses some; the assay was immunoSEQ multiplex PCR. The table lists hundreds of thousands of clones, just over 85% of them singletons, with around 4.6% in the top ten. This clone was recorded once. The CDR3 has 16 residues. Trimming shortened V by 0 bases and J by 6 bases, and 17 bases separated the two germline ends. Germline V gene sequence: CDR1 LGHNT, CDR2 FRNRAP. The rearrangement uses TRBV12-5 and TRBJ1-1, with D perhaps matching TRBD1 (6 bases). This clonotype was sampled from a man aged 25-40 years who had recovered from COVID-19. Sequenced material: PBMCs or T cells enriched from blood (not recorded which). This CDR3 is CASGLVGGRRPPEAFF. CDR3 nucleotides: TGTGCTAGTGGTTTGGTAGGGGGACGACGTCCCCCTGAAGCTTTCTTT.